The 3 T cell receptor beta chains reported below all come from one sample, sequenced in a study of TIL therapy for anti-PD-1-resistant metastatic lung cancer. Sequencing used immunoSEQ v3. Measured with immunoSEQ multiplex PCR; TCRdb has only the in-frame clones, and not every one. Seen here are around 50,000 clones, around 79% observed once, and the top ten hold about 1.8%. Sample time point: pre-treatment sample, taken before nivolumab and TIL therapy. The source was blood, collected at baseline. The receptors derive from a person aged 25 to 80 with non-small cell lung cancer.

CDR3 sequence (DNA): TGTGCCAGCAATGCTAGGGGGGTCCCTGTCTATGGCTACACCTTC. It is translated as CASNARGVPVYGYTF. The V gene is TRBV2, the J gene TRBJ1-2, with a weak D call TRBD1 (6 bases). The germline gives CDR1 SNHLY, CDR2 FYNNEI. Trimming removed 7 bases from V and 4 bases from J, with 19 bases in between. This CDR3 has 15 amino acids.

The chain employs TRBV6-5 and TRBJ1-2; D is perhaps TRBD1 (5 bases). The germline V gene has CDR1 MNHEY and CDR2 SVGAGI. V lost 7 bases and J 3 bases, leaving 15 bases between the germline ends. The length of the CDR3 is 14 residues. The CDR3 sequence: CASTTTPGDYGYTF. DNA for the CDR3: TGTGCCAGCACCACCACCCCGGGGGACTATGGCTACACCTTC.

This chain connects TRBV28 to TRBJ2-7; 7 nucleotides match TRBD1. Germline V gives CDR1 MDHEN, CDR2 SYDVKM. The CDR3 has 15 amino acids. Trimming cost V 1 base and J 2 bases; bases outside gene matches: 5. DNA of the CDR3: TGTGCCAGCAGTTTATACGACAGGGCCCCCTACGAGCAGTACTTC. Residues: CASSLYDRAPYEQYF.